What follows are 29 T cell receptor beta chains derived from one specimen sequenced in a study of blood T cell repertoires in COVID-19. Using immunoSEQ multiplex PCR, the repertoire was profiled, and TCRdb retains in-frame clones only, with some absent. The data contain about 250,000 clones, approximately 80% of them singletons. The sequenced material came from peripheral blood. Receptors were obtained from a man aged 80 or over with acute or convalescent COVID-19.

At least ten counts were recorded for this clone. The rearrangement joins TRBV19 to TRBJ1-5; 9 bases match TRBD1. CDR1 and CDR2 (germline): LNHDA, SQIVND (reference sequence). The CDR3 is 13 amino acids. The J segment lost 10 bases and the V segment lost 2 bases, leaving 3 bases of the junction unmatched. The CDR3 coding sequence is TGTGCCAGTAGTATAACACAGGGGGCACCCCAGCATTTT. Translating gives CASSITQGAPQHF.

The count of this clone is one. The rearrangement joins TRBV6-5 to TRBJ1-5; 9 nucleotides match TRBD1. J gave up 7 bases and V 9 bases, and 10 bases lay outside the gene matches. This CDR3 has 14 amino acids. In germline, CDR1 is MNHEY, CDR2 SVGAGI. CDR3 DNA sequence: TGTGCCAGTACTGGGACAGGGTCTCCCCAGCCCCAGCATTTT. Protein sequence: CASTGTGSPQPQHF.

The V and J genes are TRBV7-2 and TRBJ2-1; 12 bases fit TRBD1. Germline assignment: CDR1 SGHTA and CDR2 FQGNSA. This CDR3 has 15 amino acids. J gave up 8 bases and V 5 bases, and 7 bases lay outside the gene matches. In nucleotides, the CDR3 is TGTGCCAGCAGCCAACCGGGACAGGGGGCCTATGAGCAGTTCTTC. Its translation: CASSQPGQGAYEQFF.

V usage is TRBV3-1 (or the pseudogene TRBV3-2) and J usage is TRBJ1-4, with no clear D. Trimming shortened V by 2 bases and J by 5 bases, and 9 bases separated the two germline ends. CDR1 is LGHDT, CDR2 YNNKEL, per germline (reference sequence). This CDR3 has 14 residues. In DNA form, the CDR3 reads TGTGCCAGCAGCCAAAAGAGGCAGAATGAAAAACTGTTTTTT. This translates into CASSQKRQNEKLFF.

The rearrangement joins TRBV24-1 to TRBJ2-1; TRBD2 agrees at 7 bases. V lost 7 bases and J lost 6; bases outside the gene matches: 14. The germline V gene has CDR1 KGHDR and CDR2 SFDVKD. CDR3 length: 16 residues. The CDR3 coding sequence is TGTGCCACCAGGGGGACCGGGGCGGGAGACCCCAATGAGCAGTTCTTC. It is translated as CATRGTGAGDPNEQFF.

The V and J genes are TRBV29-1 and TRBJ1-4, with TRBD1 matching 7 bases. The V and J ends lost 6 bases and 3 bases, in that order; junction bases with no gene match: 10. Germline CDR1 and CDR2: SQVTM and ANQGSEA. The CDR3 is 15 amino acids. CDR3: CSVKGARSANEKLFF. The CDR3 DNA is TGCAGCGTAAAGGGGGCCAGGTCAGCTAATGAAAAACTGTTTTTT.

The chain uses TRBV2 and TRBJ1-2; D is unclear. Germline lookup yields CDR1 SNHLY and CDR2 FYNNEI. V was cut by 1 base and J by 1 base, with 7 bases left in between. There are 14 residues in the CDR3. The CDR3: CASSEGPHNYGYTF. CDR3 nucleotide sequence: TGTGCCAGCAGTGAAGGGCCGCATAACTATGGCTACACCTTC.

The chain recombines TRBV19 with TRBJ2-5; 8 bases map to TRBD1. From germline, CDR1 is LNHDA and CDR2 SQIVND (reference sequence). V gave up 4 bases and J gave up 4 bases; unmatched junction bases: 11. CDR3 length equals 16 residues. CDR3 nucleotides: TGTGCCAGTAGTAACCGGACAGGGAAGGGGTCAGAGACCCAGTACTTC. It yields the protein CASSNRTGKGSETQYF.

This clone has only a few counts. The chain uses TRBV7-9 and TRBJ2-7; no clear D gene. Germline CDR1 and CDR2: SEHNR and FQNEAQ (reference sequence). The CDR3 consists of 12 residues. Trimming cost V 4 bases and J 5 bases, with 9 bases left between them. The CDR3 here is CASSSLLHEQYF. The CDR3 DNA sequence: TGTGCCAGCAGCTCGCTACTACACGAGCAGTACTTC. Full variable domain (outside the CDR3, taken from reference TRBV7-9 and TRBJ2-7): DTGVSQNPRHKITKRGQNVTFRCDPISEHNRLYWYRQTLGQGPEFLTYFQNEAQLEKSRLLSDRFSAERPKGSFSTLEIQRTEQGDSAMYLCASSSLLHEQYFGPGTRLTVT.

This clone was counted a few times. The genes are TRBV5-6 and TRBJ1-5, with D tentatively TRBD1 (6 bases). The length of the CDR3 is 15 residues. The germline V gene has CDR1 SGHDT and CDR2 YYEEEE. Trimming cost V 1 base and J 4 bases, with 12 bases left between them. The CDR3 bases are TGTGCCAGCAGCTTGTTCCACAGGGTGAATCAGCCCCAGCATTTT. It is translated as CASSLFHRVNQPQHF.

CDR3 sequence reads: CASSTSDKYSPLHF. The CDR3 DNA reads TGTGCCAGTAGTACCTCTGACAAATATTCACCCCTCCACTTT. V gene TRBV19 combines with J gene TRBJ1-6, with D hard to call. The CDR3 sequence is 14 residues long. The germline V gene encodes CDR1 LNHDA and CDR2 SQIVND (reference sequence). V was cut by 4 bases and J by 8 bases, with 12 bases left in between.

This clone was picked up a small number of times. The chain recombines TRBV5-6 with TRBJ1-6; TRBD1 aligns across 9 bases. This CDR3 is built from 14 residues. CDR1 is SGHDT, CDR2 YYEEEE, per germline. V shed 2 bases, J shed 9 bases, and the junction held 3 bases outside the gene matches. The CDR3 sequence is CASSLQGAASPLHF. The DNA for the CDR3 is TGTGCCAGCAGCTTACAGGGGGCGGCTTCACCCCTCCACTTT. The entire variable domain, with the rest obtained from reference TRBV5-6 and TRBJ1-6, is as follows: DAGVTQSPTHLIKTRGQQVTLRCSPKSGHDTVSWYQQALGQGPQFIFQYYEEEERQRGNFPDRFSGHQFPNYSSELNVNALLLGDSALYLCASSLQGAASPLHFGNGTRLTVT.

The J gene is TRBJ2-2, the V gene TRBV5-1; tentatively, D is TRBD1 (6 bases). Germline CDR1 SGHRS, CDR2 YFSETQ. This CDR3 has 16 residues. Deletions cut 2 bases from V and 4 bases from J, with 15 bases between. CDR3 sequence: CASSFGQWQVTGELFF. In nucleotides, the CDR3 is TGCGCCAGCAGCTTTGGACAGTGGCAGGTCACCGGGGAGCTGTTTTTT.

The chain employs TRBV5-3 and TRBJ2-7; 11 nucleotides align to TRBD2. TRBV5-3 is known as an ORF, though its function is uncertain. With 2 bases clipped from V and 2 bases from J, the junction kept 3 bases outside the gene matches. The CDR3 has 15 residues. CDR3 in amino acids: CARSLRTSGPYEQYF. CDR3 DNA sequence: TGTGCCAGAAGCTTAAGGACTAGCGGGCCCTACGAGCAGTACTTC.

This chain connects TRBV7-2 to TRBJ1-3, with 7 nucleotides matching TRBD1. The length of the CDR3 is 15 residues. With V trimmed by 1 base and J by 4 bases, 4 bases remained unmatched. Germline lookup yields CDR1 SGHTA and CDR2 FQGNSA. CDR3 amino acids: CASSLDRGPGNTIYF. Here the CDR3 DNA reads TGTGCCAGCAGCTTAGATAGGGGGCCCGGAAACACCATATATTTT.

This clone was found once. This rearrangement joins TRBV18 to TRBJ1-4; D gene unclear. CDR3 length equals 15 residues. V dropped 4 bases and J dropped 7 bases, with 16 bases sitting between them. Per the germline V gene, CDR1 is KGHSH and CDR2 is LQKENI. CDR3 region: CASSLISDSGEKLFF. The CDR3 bases are TGTGCCAGCTCACTCATCAGCGATAGCGGTGAAAAACTGTTTTTT.

V is TRBV6-1 and J is TRBJ1-4; D perhaps matches TRBD1 (5 bases). This CDR3 region has 13 residues. CDR1 is MNHNS, CDR2 SASEGT, per germline. Trimming pared 3 bases from V and 4 bases from J, leaving 6 bases between. CDR3 bases: TGTGCCAGCAGTGACCAGGGTAATGAAAAACTGTTTTTT. This translates into CASSDQGNEKLFF.

V is TRBV5-1 and J is TRBJ2-1; 14 positions agree with TRBD2. Germline CDR1 is SGHRS and CDR2 is YFSETQ. V trimming: 5 bases; J trimming: 8 bases; junction bases outside the gene matches: 15. The CDR3 loop spans 18 amino acids. This CDR3 is CASRPLAATSGREDEQFF. CDR3 sequence (DNA): TGCGCCAGCAGACCGCTAGCCGCGACTAGCGGGAGGGAGGATGAGCAGTTCTTC.

There are many counts of this clone. The chain carries TRBV10-3 and TRBJ1-1; the D is unclear. Germline CDR1 and CDR2: ENHRY and SYGVKD. Trimming shortened V by 0 bases and J by 4 bases, and 9 bases separated the two germline ends. The CDR3 spans 14 residues. The CDR3: CAISESRVVTEAFF. CDR3 nucleotides: TGTGCCATCAGTGAGTCTCGGGTGGTCACTGAAGCTTTCTTT.

The rearrangement uses TRBV29-1 and TRBJ1-1; a possible D gene is TRBD1 (6 bases). Germline assignment: CDR1 SQVTM and CDR2 ANQGSEA. Trimming removed 4 bases at V and 0 bases at J, with 15 bases between. The CDR3 is 15 amino acids. The CDR3 region has the DNA TGCAGCGTTGTATTTGGGACAACCATGAACACTGAAGCTTTCTTT. It yields the protein CSVVFGTTMNTEAFF.

J is TRBJ2-3 and V is TRBV27; weak D call: TRBD1 (6 bases). Germline V gene sequence: CDR1 MNHEY, CDR2 SMNVEV (reference sequence). This CDR3 has 14 residues. The V end lost 5 bases, the J end lost 1 base, and 10 bases lay between the germline ends. The CDR3 DNA reads TGTGCCAGCAGTGGATGGACAGGCACAGATACGCAGTATTTT. Encoded protein: CASSGWTGTDTQYF.

The chain links TRBV5-1 to TRBJ1-2; no reliable D call. Trimming cost V 3 bases and J 7 bases, with 22 bases left between them. The germline CDR1 and CDR2 sequences are SGHRS and YFSETQ. This CDR3 has 16 residues. The CDR3 bases are TGCGCCAGCAGCTCTTTGGCAGTCCCTTGGGAGGGTGGCTACACCTTC. Protein: CASSSLAVPWEGGYTF.

This clone was seen more than once but under ten times. The chain uses TRBV5-1 and TRBJ2-3; 8 positions agree with TRBD1. V lost 5 bases and J lost 3; bases outside the gene matches: 8. CDR1 is SGHRS, CDR2 YFSETQ, per germline. This CDR3 comprises 15 residues. CDR3 sequence (DNA): TGCGCCAGCAGAAGGGACAGGTCTCTAACAGATACGCAGTATTTT. Translated, it gives CASRRDRSLTDTQYF.

This chain connects TRBV19 to TRBJ1-1; D is ambiguous. The CDR3 totals 14 residues. The germline V and J ends were trimmed by 0 bases and 11 bases, with 16 bases remaining between them. Germline assignment: CDR1 LNHDA and CDR2 SQIVND (reference sequence). The CDR3 DNA reads as TGTGCCAGTAGTATAGATGTTTCCTTGGGAGGGGCTTTCTTT. It codes for CASSIDVSLGGAFF. The complete variable domain, with remaining parts taken from reference TRBV19 and TRBJ1-1, reads DGGITQSPKYLFRKEGQNVTLSCEQNLNHDAMYWYRQDPGQGLRLIYYSQIVNDFQKGDIAEGYSVSREKKESFPLTVTSAQKNPTAFYLCASSIDVSLGGAFFGQGTRLTVV.

V usage is TRBV6-6 and J usage is TRBJ2-1; D is possibly TRBD1 (6 bases). Looked up from germline, CDR1 is MNHNY and CDR2 is SVGAGI (reference sequence). The CDR3 has 14 residues. V gave up 6 bases and J gave up 4 bases, with 13 bases separating them. The chain's CDR3 is CASSAGTSYNEQFF. In DNA, the CDR3 is TGTGCCAGCAGCGCCGGGACATCTTACAATGAGCAGTTCTTC.

V usage is TRBV19 and J usage is TRBJ2-7; 7 nucleotides match TRBD1. The germline V gene has CDR1 LNHDA and CDR2 SQIVND (reference sequence). This CDR3 region has 16 residues. Germline trimming cut 5 bases from V and 6 bases from J; bases unmatched to any gene: 16. The CDR3 protein is CASSFSSGTAAGEQYF. For the CDR3, the DNA is TGTGCCAGTAGTTTCTCCTCCGGGACAGCGGCGGGCGAGCAGTACTTC.

The V call is TRBV18, the J call TRBJ1-4; 8 nucleotides line up with TRBD1. The V gene end was trimmed by 2 bases and the J gene end by 4 bases; junction bases not matched to a gene: 6. The CDR3 covers 16 residues. Germline V gives CDR1 KGHSH, CDR2 LQKENI. This CDR3 is CASSPAGQVLNEKLFF. The DNA for the CDR3 is TGTGCCAGCTCACCAGCGGGACAGGTCCTTAATGAAAAACTGTTTTTT.

V usage is TRBV6-1 and J usage is TRBJ2-1, with 14 bases lining up with TRBD2. Germline trimming cut 4 bases from V and 5 bases from J; bases unmatched to any gene: 7. Germline CDR1 reads MNHNS; CDR2 reads SASEGT. The CDR3 has 17 residues. CDR3 DNA: TGTGCCAGCAGTGGGGGGACTAGCGGGAGTGGGAACAATGAGCAGTTCTTC. The encoded protein is CASSGGTSGSGNNEQFF.

This chain joins TRBV18 and TRBJ2-7; D may be TRBD2 (5 bases). The V gene lost 2 bases and the J gene lost 3 bases, with 11 bases spanning the gap. Germline loops: CDR1 KGHSH, CDR2 LQKENI. This CDR3 is built from 14 residues. This CDR3 reads CASSPALDHYEQYF. The CDR3 nucleotides are TGTGCCAGCTCACCAGCACTAGACCACTACGAGCAGTACTTC.